The 7 T cell receptor beta chains below all came from one sample that was sequenced in a study of cytotoxic CD8 clonotypes in ibrutinib-treated CLL. This table comes from immunoSEQ multiplex PCR, and its TCRdb copy is limited to in-frame clones, with some not included. Found here are about 160,000 clones, 70% to 85% of them singletons; the top ten hold about 4.5%. This specimen consisted of PBMCs, obtained after 24 months of ibrutinib treatment. The receptors derive from a human donor with chronic lymphocytic leukemia.

This chain links TRBV5-1 with TRBJ2-5, with TRBD2 matching 14 bases. The germline V gene encodes CDR1 SGHRS and CDR2 YFSETQ. The V segment lost 6 bases and the J segment 4 bases; nucleotides outside the gene matches: 5. This CDR3 is 15 amino acids long. The CDR3 bases are TGCGCCAGCATACCGGGACTAGCGGGAGCAGAGACCCAGTACTTC. This codes for CASIPGLAGAETQYF.

The chain employs TRBV5-5 and TRBJ1-3; D possibly corresponds to TRBD1 (6 bases). The CDR3 extends over 14 amino acids. Trimming pared 2 bases from V and 4 bases from J, leaving 10 bases between. The germline gives CDR1 SGHKS, CDR2 YYEKEE (reference sequence). CDR3 DNA sequence: TGTGCCAGCAGCTTTGACAGGCCGGGAAACACCATATATTTT. Its translation is CASSFDRPGNTIYF.

The CDR3 protein is CASSPRQGVTEAFF. Written as DNA, the CDR3 is TGTGCCAGCAGCCCCAGACAGGGGGTGACTGAAGCTTTCTTT. The chain joins TRBV7-9 to TRBJ1-1, with 9 bases matching TRBD1. CDR1 is SEHNR and CDR2 is FQNEAQ in the germline V gene (reference sequence). Germline trimming cut 5 bases from V and 5 bases from J; bases unmatched to any gene: 6. This CDR3 region has 14 residues.

V is TRBV5-4 and J is TRBJ1-1; D gene unclear. CDR3 length equals 13 residues. The V end lost 4 bases, the J end lost 1 base, and 8 bases lay between the germline ends. Germline-derived CDR1 and CDR2 are SGHNT and YYREEE (reference sequence). The CDR3 coding sequence is TGTGCCAGCAGCCCGTCAAAGAACACTGAAGCTTTCTTT. It yields the protein CASSPSKNTEAFF.

V gene TRBV9 combines with J gene TRBJ2-1; a possible D gene is TRBD1 (5 bases). The CDR3 loop spans 12 amino acids. The V gene lost 2 bases and the J gene lost 9 bases, with 9 bases spanning the gap. Per the germline V gene, CDR1 is SGDLS and CDR2 is YYNGEE. CDR3 nucleotides: TGTGCCAGCAGCGTGGGAAGGGGTGAGCAGTTCTTC. Its protein product is CASSVGRGEQFF.

The sample holds one count of this clone. J is TRBJ2-5 and V is TRBV18, with D hard to call. Germline CDR1 KGHSH, CDR2 LQKENI. The CDR3 length is 13 residues. Trimming cost V 4 bases and J 3 bases, with 9 bases left between them. The CDR3 region is CASSRGSEETQYF. The CDR3 DNA sequence: TGTGCCAGCTCACGGGGTTCGGAAGAGACCCAGTACTTC. Drawing the rest from reference TRBV18 and TRBJ2-5, the complete variable domain is NAGVMQNPRHLVRRRGQEARLRCSPMKGHSHVYWYRQLPEEGLKFMVYLQKENIIDESGMPKERFSAEFPKEGPSILRIQQVVRGDSAAYFCASSRGSEETQYFGPGTRLLVL.

The chain carries TRBV6-5 and TRBJ1-1; the D is unclear. Trimming cost V 0 bases and J 5 bases, with 10 bases left between them. CDR3 length equals 14 residues. Germline V gene sequence: CDR1 MNHEY, CDR2 SVGAGI. The CDR3 protein is CASSYSGSGTEAFF. The DNA of the CDR3 is TGTGCCAGCAGTTACTCAGGGTCGGGGACTGAAGCTTTCTTT.